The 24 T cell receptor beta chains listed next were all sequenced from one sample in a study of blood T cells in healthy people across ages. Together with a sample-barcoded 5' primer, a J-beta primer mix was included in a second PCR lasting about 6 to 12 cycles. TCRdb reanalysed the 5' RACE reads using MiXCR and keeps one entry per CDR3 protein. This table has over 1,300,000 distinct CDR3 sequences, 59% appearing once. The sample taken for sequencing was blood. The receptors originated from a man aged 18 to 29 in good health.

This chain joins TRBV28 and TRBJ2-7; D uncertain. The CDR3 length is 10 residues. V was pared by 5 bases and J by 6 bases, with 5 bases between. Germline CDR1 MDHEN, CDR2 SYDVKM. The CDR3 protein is CASSDIEQYF. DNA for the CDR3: TGTGCCAGCAGTGATATCGAGCAGTACTTC.

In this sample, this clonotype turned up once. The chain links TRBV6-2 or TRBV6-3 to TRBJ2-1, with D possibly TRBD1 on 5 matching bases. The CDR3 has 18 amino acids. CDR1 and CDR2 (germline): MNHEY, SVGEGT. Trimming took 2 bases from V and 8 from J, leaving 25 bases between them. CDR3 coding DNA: TGTGCCAGCAGTTACCCTTCGGACAACCCTACGTTTAGGGATGAGCAGTTCTTC. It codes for CASSYPSDNPTFRDEQFF.

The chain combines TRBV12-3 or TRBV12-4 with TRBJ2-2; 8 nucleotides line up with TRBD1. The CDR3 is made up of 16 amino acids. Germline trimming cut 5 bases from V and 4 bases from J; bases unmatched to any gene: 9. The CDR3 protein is CASSPWTGISTGELFF. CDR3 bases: TGTGCCAGCAGTCCGTGGACAGGGATAAGCACCGGGGAGCTGTTTTTT.

This CDR3 reads CASRTTGDLLSGQYF. DNA of the CDR3: TGTGCCAGCAGAACGACCGGGGACCTCCTAAGTGGGCAGTATTTT. The chain has TRBV28 and TRBJ2-3; the D gene could be TRBD1 or TRBD2 (5 bases each). V lost 6 bases, J lost 11 bases, and 24 bases lay in between. Germline CDR1 MDHEN, CDR2 SYDVKM. This CDR3 contains 15 residues.

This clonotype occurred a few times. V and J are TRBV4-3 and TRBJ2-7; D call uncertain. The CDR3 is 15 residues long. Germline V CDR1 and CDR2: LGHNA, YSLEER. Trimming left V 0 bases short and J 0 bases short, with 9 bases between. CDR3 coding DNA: TGCGCCAGCAGCCAAGAATTGAAGGGCTCCTACGAGCAGTACTTC. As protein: CASSQELKGSYEQYF.

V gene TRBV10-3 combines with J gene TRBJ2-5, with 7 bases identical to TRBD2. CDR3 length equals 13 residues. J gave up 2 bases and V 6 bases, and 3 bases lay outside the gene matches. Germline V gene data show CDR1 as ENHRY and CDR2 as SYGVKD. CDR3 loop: CAIRDSGQETQYF. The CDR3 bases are TGTGCCATCAGGGATAGCGGGCAAGAGACCCAGTACTTC.

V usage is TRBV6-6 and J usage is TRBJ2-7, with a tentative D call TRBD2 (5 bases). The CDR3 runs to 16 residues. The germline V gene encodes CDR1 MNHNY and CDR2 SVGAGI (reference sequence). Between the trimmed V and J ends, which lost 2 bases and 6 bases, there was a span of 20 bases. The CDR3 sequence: CASSYTGDYTLFEQYF. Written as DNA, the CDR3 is TGTGCCAGCAGTTACACCGGAGACTATACCCTCTTCGAGCAGTACTTC.

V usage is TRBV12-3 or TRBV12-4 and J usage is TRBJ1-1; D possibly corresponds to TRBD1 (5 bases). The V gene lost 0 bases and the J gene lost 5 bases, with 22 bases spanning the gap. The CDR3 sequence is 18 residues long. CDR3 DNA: TGTGCCAGCAGTTTAGCGGTGATGGTCAGTTTGGGGCTAACTGAAGCTTTCTTT. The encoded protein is CASSLAVMVSLGLTEAFF.

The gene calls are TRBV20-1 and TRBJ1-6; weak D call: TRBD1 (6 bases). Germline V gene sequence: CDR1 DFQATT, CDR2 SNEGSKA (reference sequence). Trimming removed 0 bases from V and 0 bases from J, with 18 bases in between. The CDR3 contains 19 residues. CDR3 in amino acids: CSARDLRDTKSSYNSPLHF. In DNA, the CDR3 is TGCAGTGCTAGAGATTTGAGGGACACCAAGAGCTCCTATAATTCACCCCTCCACTTT.

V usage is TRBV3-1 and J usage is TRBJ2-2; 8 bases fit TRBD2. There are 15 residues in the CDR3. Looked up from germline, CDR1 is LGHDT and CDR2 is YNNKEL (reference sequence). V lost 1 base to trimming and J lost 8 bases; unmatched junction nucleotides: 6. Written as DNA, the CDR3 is TGTGCCAGCAGCCAAGGACGAGCGGGAGTAGGGGAGCTGTTTTTT. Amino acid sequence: CASSQGRAGVGELFF.

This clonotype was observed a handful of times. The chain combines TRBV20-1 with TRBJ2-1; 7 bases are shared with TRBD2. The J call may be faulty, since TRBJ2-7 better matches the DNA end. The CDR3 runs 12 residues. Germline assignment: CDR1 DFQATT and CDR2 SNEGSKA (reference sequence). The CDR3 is CSARGDYNEQYF. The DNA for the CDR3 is TGCAGTGCTCGGGGGGACTACAATGAGCAGTACTTC.

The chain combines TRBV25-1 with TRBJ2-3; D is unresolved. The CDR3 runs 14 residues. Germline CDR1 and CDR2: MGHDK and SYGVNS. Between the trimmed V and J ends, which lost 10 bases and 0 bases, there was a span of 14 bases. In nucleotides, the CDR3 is TGTGCCACTGGGCGGTCTTCTAGCACAGATACGCAGTATTTT. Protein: CATGRSSSTDTQYF.

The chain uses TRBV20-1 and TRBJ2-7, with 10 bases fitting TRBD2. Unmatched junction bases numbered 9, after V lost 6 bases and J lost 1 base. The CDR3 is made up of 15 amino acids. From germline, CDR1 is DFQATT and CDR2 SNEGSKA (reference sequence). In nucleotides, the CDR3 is TGCAGTGCCCTCCATCGGACTAGCGGTTCCTACGAGCAGTACTTC. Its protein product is CSALHRTSGSYEQYF.

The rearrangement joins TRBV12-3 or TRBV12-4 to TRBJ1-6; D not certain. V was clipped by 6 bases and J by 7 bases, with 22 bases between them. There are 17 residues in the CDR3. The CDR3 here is CASSKGFSGGLNSPLHF. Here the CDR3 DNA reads TGTGCCAGCAGCAAAGGGTTTTCGGGAGGGCTGAATTCACCCCTCCACTTT.

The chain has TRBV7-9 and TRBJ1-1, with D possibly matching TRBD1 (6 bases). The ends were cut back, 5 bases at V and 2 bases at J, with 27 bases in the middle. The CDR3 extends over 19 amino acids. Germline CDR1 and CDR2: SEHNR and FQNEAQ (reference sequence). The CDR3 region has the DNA TGTGCCAGCAGCACTAGAATCCCCCTGGGGGGGCAAGGAAACACTGAAGCTTTCTTT. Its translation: CASSTRIPLGGQGNTEAFF.

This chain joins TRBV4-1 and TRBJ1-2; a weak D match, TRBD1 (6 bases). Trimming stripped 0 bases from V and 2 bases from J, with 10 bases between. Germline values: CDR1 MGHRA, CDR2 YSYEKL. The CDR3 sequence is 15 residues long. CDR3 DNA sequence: TGCGCCAGCAGCCAAGAACCAGGGGACAACTATGGCTACACCTTC. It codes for CASSQEPGDNYGYTF.

The CDR3 protein is CASSPRQGENSPLHF. The CDR3 coding sequence is TGTGCCAGCTCACCACGTCAGGGGGAGAATTCACCCCTCCACTTT. V gene TRBV18 combines with J gene TRBJ1-6, with 7 nucleotides matching TRBD1. The J segment lost 7 bases and the V segment lost 1 base, leaving 4 bases of the junction unmatched. The CDR3 runs to 15 residues. The V gene's germline CDR1 is KGHSH and CDR2 LQKENI.

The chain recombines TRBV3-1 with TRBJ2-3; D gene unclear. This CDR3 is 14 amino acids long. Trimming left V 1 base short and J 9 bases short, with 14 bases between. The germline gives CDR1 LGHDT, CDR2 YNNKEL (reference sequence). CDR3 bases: TGTGCCAGCAGCCAAGGGTACGGCAGCGACACGCAGTATTTT. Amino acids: CASSQGYGSDTQYF.

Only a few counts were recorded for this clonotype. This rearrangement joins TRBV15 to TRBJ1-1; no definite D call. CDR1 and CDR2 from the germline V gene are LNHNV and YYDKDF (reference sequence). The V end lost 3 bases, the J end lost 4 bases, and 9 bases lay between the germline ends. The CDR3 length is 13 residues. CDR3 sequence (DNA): TGTGCCACCAGCAGGGATCTTGGCACTGAAGCTTTCTTT. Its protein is CATSRDLGTEAFF.

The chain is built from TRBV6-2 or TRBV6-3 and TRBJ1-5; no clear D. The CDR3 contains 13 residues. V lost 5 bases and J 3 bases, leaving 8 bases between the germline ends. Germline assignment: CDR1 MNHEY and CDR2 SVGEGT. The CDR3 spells CASSDPNNQPQHF. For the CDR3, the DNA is TGTGCCAGCAGTGACCCAAACAATCAGCCCCAGCATTTT.

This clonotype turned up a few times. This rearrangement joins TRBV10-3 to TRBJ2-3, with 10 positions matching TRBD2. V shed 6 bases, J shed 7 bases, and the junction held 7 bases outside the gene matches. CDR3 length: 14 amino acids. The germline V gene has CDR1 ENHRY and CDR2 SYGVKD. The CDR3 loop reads CAISGLAAGYTQYF. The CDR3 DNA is TGTGCCATCAGCGGACTAGCGGCTGGTTATACGCAGTATTTT.

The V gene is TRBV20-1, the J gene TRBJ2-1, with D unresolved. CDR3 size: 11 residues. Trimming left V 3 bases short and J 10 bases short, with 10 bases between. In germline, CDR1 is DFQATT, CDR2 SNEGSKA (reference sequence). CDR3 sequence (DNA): TGCAGTGCTAGGCCCCGGCGGGAGCAGTTCTTC. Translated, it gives CSARPRREQFF.

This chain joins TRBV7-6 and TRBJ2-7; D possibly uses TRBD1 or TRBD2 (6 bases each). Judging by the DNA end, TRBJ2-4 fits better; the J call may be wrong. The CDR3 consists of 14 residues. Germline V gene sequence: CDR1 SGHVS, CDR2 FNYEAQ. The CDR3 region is CASSLVVGGNIQYF. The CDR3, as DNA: TGTGCCAGCAGCCTGGTCGTAGGGGGGAACATTCAGTACTTC.

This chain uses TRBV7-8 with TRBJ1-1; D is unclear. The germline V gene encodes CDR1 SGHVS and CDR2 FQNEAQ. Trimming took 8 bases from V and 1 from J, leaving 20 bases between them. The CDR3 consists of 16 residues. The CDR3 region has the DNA TGTGCCAGCTCCCCCAGGCCGATCCTTCAGAACACTGAAGCTTTCTTT. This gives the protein CASSPRPILQNTEAFF.